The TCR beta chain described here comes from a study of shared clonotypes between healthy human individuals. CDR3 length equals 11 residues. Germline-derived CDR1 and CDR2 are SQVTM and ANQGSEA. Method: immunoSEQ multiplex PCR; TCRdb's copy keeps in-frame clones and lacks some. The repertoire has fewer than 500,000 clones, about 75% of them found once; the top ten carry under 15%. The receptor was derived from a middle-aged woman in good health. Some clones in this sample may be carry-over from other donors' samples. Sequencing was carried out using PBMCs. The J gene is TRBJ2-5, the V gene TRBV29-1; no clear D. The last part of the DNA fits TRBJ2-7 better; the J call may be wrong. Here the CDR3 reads CSVGSSYEQYF. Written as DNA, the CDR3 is TGCAGCGTTGGGAGCTCCTACGAGCAGTACTTC.